These 4 T cell receptor beta chains share one sample of origin, sequenced in a study of T cells in Graves' hyperthyroidism and ophthalmopathy. Amplified TCR beta CDR3 regions came from RNA transcripts. HTBI primers were employed in a first-round RT-PCR of the TCR CDR3. TCRdb fed the multiplex PCR reads into MiXCR, producing one record per CDR3 protein. Of 490,000 or so distinct CDR3 sequences listed, about 20% are singletons. Material: blood. These receptor sequences come from a woman aged 70 to 79 with Graves' ophthalmopathy.

This clonotype has more than one count but fewer than ten. Since a much larger clone is just one base distant, this may be a read error. This chain joins TRBV28 and TRBJ2-1, with a weak D call TRBD1 (6 bases). With the DNA end fitting TRBJ2-7 better, the J assignment may be wrong. Germline values: CDR1 MDHEN, CDR2 SYDVKM. The CDR3 is 12 amino acids. The CDR3 DNA is TGTGCCAGTAGGACAGTCGCCTACGTGCAGTACTTC. Residues: CASRTVAYVQYF.

This clonotype has at least ten counts. The chain couples TRBV5-1 to TRBJ1-1; the match to TRBD1 covers 8 bases. Germline V lookup: CDR1 SGHRS, CDR2 YFSETQ. The junction had 4 bases not matched to a gene; V was cut back by 2 bases and J by 1 base. This CDR3 is 15 amino acids long. CDR3 region: CASSFPRGQNTEAFF. Here the CDR3 DNA reads TGCGCCAGCAGCTTCCCCAGGGGGCAGAACACTGAAGCTTTCTTT. The full variable domain, in which reference TRBV5-1 and TRBJ1-1 provide the parts outside the CDR3, is KAGVTQTPRYLIKTRGQQVTLSCSPISGHRSVSWYQQTPGQGLQFLFEYFSETQRNKGNFPGRFSGRQFSNSRSEMNVSTLELGDSALYLCASSFPRGQNTEAFFGQGTRLTVV.

The table lists this clonotype with many counts. The chain recombines TRBV12-3 or TRBV12-4 with TRBJ2-7; 10 positions agree with TRBD2. V was clipped by 2 bases and J by 5 bases; unmatched bases: 3. CDR3 length equals 14 residues. The CDR3 loop is CASSLSGRADEQYF. The DNA of the CDR3 is TGTGCCAGCAGTTTAAGCGGGAGGGCAGACGAGCAGTACTTC.

This clonotype was seen many times. This CDR3 is CASSFGRDTEAFF. CDR3 nucleotide sequence: TGTGCCAGCAGCTTTGGGCGGGACACTGAAGCTTTCTTT. The rearrangement joins TRBV7-9 to TRBJ1-1; D gene unclear. Trimming removed 3 bases at V and 3 bases at J, with 8 bases between. CDR1 is SEHNR and CDR2 is FQNEAQ in the germline V gene (reference sequence). The CDR3 is 13 residues long.